The 9 T cell receptor beta chains presented below share a single source sample, sequenced in a study of metastatic and nonmetastatic thyroid tumors. Every patient underwent thyroid surgery untreated. TCRdb re-clonotyped the PCR reads via MiXCR. The sample yields approximately 25,000 clones, roughly an eighth seen once. The sample was blood. The receptors shown here come from a female donor with papillary thyroid cancer or a benign thyroid nodule (not recorded which). Some clones in this sample may be carry-over from other donors' samples.

At least ten counts were recorded for this clone. The chain is built from TRBV19 and TRBJ2-1, with TRBD2 as a possible D gene (5 bases). Looked up from germline, CDR1 is LNHDA and CDR2 is SQIVND (reference sequence). V was trimmed by 8 bases and J by 4 bases, leaving 21 bases between them. CDR3 size: 16 residues. This chain's CDR3 is CASRTTGSGKYNEQFF. The CDR3 DNA is TGTGCCAGTCGAACCACGGGGAGCGGAAAGTACAATGAGCAGTTCTTC.

This clone has ten or more counts. The rearrangement links TRBV5-6 to TRBJ2-7; 7 nucleotides match TRBD2. With V trimmed by 5 bases and J by 5 bases, 19 bases remained unmatched. The V gene's germline CDR1 is SGHDT and CDR2 YYEEEE. This CDR3 region has 17 residues. The CDR3 sequence is CASSSWGRGPSGNEQYF. In nucleotides, the CDR3 is TGTGCCAGCAGTTCATGGGGGAGGGGCCCCTCAGGCAACGAGCAGTACTTC.

This clone has a count of ten or more. The V call is TRBV30, the J call TRBJ2-3, with D unresolved. Deletions cut 1 base from V and 2 bases from J, with 4 bases between. Germline values: CDR1 GTSNPN, CDR2 SVGIG (reference sequence). The CDR3 is made up of 12 amino acids. As DNA, the CDR3 is TGTGCCTGGAGTGGGACCACAGATACGCAGTATTTT. Protein sequence: CAWSGTTDTQYF. Combining the CDR3 with reference TRBV30 and TRBJ2-3 gives the whole variable domain SQTIHQWPATLVQPVGSPLSLECTVEGTSNPNLYWYRQAAGRGLQLLFYSVGIGQISSEVPQNLSASRPQDRQFILSSKKLLLSDSGFYLCAWSGTTDTQYFGPGTRLTVL.

This clone was counted between two and nine times. This chain connects TRBV10-3 to TRBJ1-2, with TRBD1 matching 8 bases. CDR3 length: 15 residues. From germline, CDR1 is ENHRY and CDR2 SYGVKD. V trimming: 6 bases; J trimming: 9 bases; junction bases outside the gene matches: 15. The CDR3 loop is CAIREAGTGGFCYTF. CDR3 in DNA: TGTGCCATCAGAGAAGCCGGTACAGGGGGTTTTTGCTACACCTTC.

The chain joins TRBV30 to TRBJ1-5, with D maybe TRBD1 (5 bases). This CDR3 has 15 amino acids. Germline lookup yields CDR1 GTSNPN and CDR2 SVGIG (reference sequence). The V end lost 1 base, the J end lost 4 bases, and 14 bases lay between the germline ends. CDR3 DNA: TGTGCCTGGAGTGAAAAGGGGACGGTGAATCAGCCCCAGCATTTT. It codes for CAWSEKGTVNQPQHF.

This clone was seen ten or more times. The chain carries TRBV20-1 and TRBJ1-6; 7 nucleotides agree with TRBD1. The CDR3 has 13 residues. CDR1 and CDR2 (germline): DFQATT, SNEGSKA (reference sequence). Trimming took 8 bases from V and 7 from J; bases not matched to a gene: 8. CDR3 coding DNA: TGCAGTACAAGCGGGACAGTCAATTCACCCCTCCACTTT. Its protein is CSTSGTVNSPLHF.

At least ten counts were recorded for this clone. CDR3 nucleotides: TGTGCCAGCAGCTTATTGGGGGTTGACACTGAAGCTTTCTTT. Amino acid sequence: CASSLLGVDTEAFF. The J gene is TRBJ1-1, the V gene TRBV7-9; TRBD1 might be the D (5 bases). The V gene's germline CDR1 is SEHNR and CDR2 FQNEAQ (reference sequence). V was clipped by 2 bases and J by 3 bases, with 10 bases between them. CDR3 length: 14 residues. Combining the CDR3 with reference TRBV7-9 and TRBJ1-1 gives the whole variable domain DTGVSQNPRHKITKRGQNVTFRCDPISEHNRLYWYRQTLGQGPEFLTYFQNEAQLEKSRLLSDRFSAERPKGSFSTLEIQRTEQGDSAMYLCASSLLGVDTEAFFGQGTRLTVV.

This clone was observed at least ten times. V usage is TRBV18 and J usage is TRBJ1-1, with D tentatively TRBD1 (6 bases). Germline CDR1 KGHSH, CDR2 LQKENI. V was shortened by 3 bases and J by 3 bases, with 17 bases between the two germline ends. CDR3 length: 16 residues. The CDR3 DNA sequence: TGTGCCAGCTCACCCCGTGGGGGGGGCTGGGACACTGAAGCTTTCTTT. Protein: CASSPRGGGWDTEAFF.

The sample holds a few counts of this clone. The chain joins TRBV6-1 to TRBJ2-2, with 8 bases identical to TRBD1. CDR3 length: 15 residues. The V gene end was trimmed by 8 bases and the J gene end by 4 bases; junction bases not matched to a gene: 9. CDR1 and CDR2 from the germline V gene are MNHNS and SASEGT. In nucleotides, the CDR3 is TGTGCCAGCTACGAGACAGGGGATAGCACCGGGGAGCTGTTTTTT. This sequence encodes CASYETGDSTGELFF.